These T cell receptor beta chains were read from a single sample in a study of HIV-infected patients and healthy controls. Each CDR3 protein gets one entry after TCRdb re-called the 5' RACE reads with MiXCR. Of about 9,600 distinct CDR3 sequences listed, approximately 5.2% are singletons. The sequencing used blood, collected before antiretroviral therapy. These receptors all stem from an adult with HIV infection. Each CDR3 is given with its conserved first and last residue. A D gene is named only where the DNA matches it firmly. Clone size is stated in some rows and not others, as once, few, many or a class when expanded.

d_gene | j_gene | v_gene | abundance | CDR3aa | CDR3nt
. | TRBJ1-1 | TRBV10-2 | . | CASSESGGSNTEAFF | TGCGCCAGCAGTGAGTCGGGGGGTTCGAACACTGAAGCTTTCTTT
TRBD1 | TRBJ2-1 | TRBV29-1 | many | CSVGTEPVGQFF | TGCAGCGTAGGGACAGAGCCCGTGGGGCAGTTCTTC
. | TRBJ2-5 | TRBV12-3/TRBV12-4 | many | CASSRDETQYF | TGTGCCAGCAGCCGCGACGAGACCCAGTACTTC
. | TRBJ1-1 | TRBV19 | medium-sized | CASSPKMNTEAFF | TGTGCCAGTAGTCCAAAAATGAACACTGAAGCTTTCTTT
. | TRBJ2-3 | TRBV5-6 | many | CASSKAGGFGGDTQYF | TGTGCCAGCAGTAAAGCTGGGGGATTTGGTGGAGATACGCAGTATTTT
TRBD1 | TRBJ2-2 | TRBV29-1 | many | CSARSGTGDTGELFF | TGCAGCGCGCGATCGGGGACAGGAGACACCGGGGAGCTGTTTTTT
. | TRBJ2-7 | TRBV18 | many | CASSPPDVGSYEQYF | TGTGCCAGCTCACCACCGGACGTGGGCTCCTACGAGCAGTACTTC
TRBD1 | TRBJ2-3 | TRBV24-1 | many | CATRGQGSDTQYF | TGTGCCACCAGGGGACAGGGATCAGATACGCAGTATTTT
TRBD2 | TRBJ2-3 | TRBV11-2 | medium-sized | CASSPGTSVAGTQYF | TGTGCCAGCAGTCCCGGGACTAGCGTGGCGGGTACGCAGTATTTT
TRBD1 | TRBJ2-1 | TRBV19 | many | CASSPTGGYYNEQFF | TGTGCCAGCTCTCCGACAGGGGGCTATTACAATGAGCAGTTCTTC
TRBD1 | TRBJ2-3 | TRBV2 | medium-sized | CASSEGDRTNTDTQYF | TGTGCCAGCAGTGAAGGGGACAGGACGAACACAGATACGCAGTATTTT
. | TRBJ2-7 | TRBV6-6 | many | CASSYSPGDSYEQYF | TGTGCCAGCAGTTACTCGCCAGGGGACTCCTACGAGCAGTACTTC
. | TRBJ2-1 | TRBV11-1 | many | CASSLAPGFYEQFF | TGTGCCAGCAGCTTAGCGCCGGGGTTCTATGAGCAGTTCTTC
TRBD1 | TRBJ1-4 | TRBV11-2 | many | CASSLDRATNEKLFF | TGTGCCAGCAGCTTGGACAGGGCAACTAATGAAAAACTGTTTTTT
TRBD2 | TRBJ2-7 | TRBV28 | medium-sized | CASTPRTSGYEQYF | TGTGCCAGCACCCCAAGGACTAGCGGCTACGAGCAGTACTTC
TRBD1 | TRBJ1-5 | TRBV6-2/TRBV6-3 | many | CASSRTGGSNQPQHF | TGTGCCAGCAGCCGGACAGGGGGCAGCAATCAGCCCCAGCATTTT
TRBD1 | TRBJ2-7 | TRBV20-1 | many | CSARGGGGYEQYF | TGCAGTGCTAGAGGAGGGGGCGGCTACGAGCAGTACTTC
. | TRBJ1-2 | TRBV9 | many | CASSVDQNYGYTF | TGTGCCAGCAGCGTAGATCAGAACTATGGCTACACCTTC
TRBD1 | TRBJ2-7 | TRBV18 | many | CASSPPGQAYEQYF | TGTGCCAGCTCACCGCCGGGACAGGCCTACGAGCAGTACTTC
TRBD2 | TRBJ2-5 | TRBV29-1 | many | CSATAGDWPGAQETQYF | TGCAGCGCTACAGCGGGGGATTGGCCGGGAGCCCAAGAGACCCAGTACTTC
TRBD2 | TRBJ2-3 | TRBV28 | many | CASSPALTSGGAGDTQYF | TGTGCCAGCAGTCCCGCCTTGACTAGCGGGGGGGCAGGAGATACGCAGTATTTT
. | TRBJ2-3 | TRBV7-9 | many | CASSSSGASRHTDTQYF | TGTGCCAGCAGCTCCTCAGGGGCTAGTAGACACACAGATACGCAGTATTTT
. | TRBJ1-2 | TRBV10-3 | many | CAISEQEEREVYGYTF | TGTGCCATCAGTGAACAGGAAGAACGGGAGGTCTATGGCTACACCTTC
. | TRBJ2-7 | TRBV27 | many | CASSLSEGTYEQYF | TGTGCCAGCAGTTTAAGTGAGGGGACCTACGAGCAGTACTTC
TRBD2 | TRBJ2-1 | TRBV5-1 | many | CASSPLSGGAGNEQFF | TGCGCCAGCAGCCCTCTTAGCGGGGGGGCCGGTAATGAGCAGTTCTTC
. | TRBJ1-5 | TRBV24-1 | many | CATSDWDILSNQPQHF | TGTGCCACCAGTGACTGGGACATTCTTAGCAATCAGCCCCAGCATTTT
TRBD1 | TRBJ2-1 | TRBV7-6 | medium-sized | CASSSGTDLYNEQFF | TGTGCCAGCAGCTCCGGGACAGACCTGTACAATGAGCAGTTCTTC
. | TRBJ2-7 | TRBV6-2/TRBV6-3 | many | CASIQGYGYEQYF | TGTGCCAGCATCCAGGGTTACGGCTACGAGCAGTACTTC
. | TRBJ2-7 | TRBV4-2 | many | CASSQDTLSYEQYF | TGTGCCAGCAGCCAAGACACCCTTTCCTACGAGCAGTACTTC
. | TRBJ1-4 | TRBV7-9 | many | CASSLQSQKLFF | TGTGCCAGCAGCTTACAAAGCCAAAAACTGTTTTTT
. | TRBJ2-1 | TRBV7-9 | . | CASSLVGTEQFF | TGTGCCAGCAGCTTAGTTGGGACTGAGCAGTTCTTC
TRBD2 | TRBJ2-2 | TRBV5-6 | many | CASSFLTSGALETGELFF | TGTGCCAGCAGCTTCTTAACGAGCGGGGCCTTAGAGACCGGGGAGCTGTTTTTT
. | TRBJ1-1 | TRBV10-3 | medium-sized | CAISEEGASSFPYEAFF | TGTGCCATCAGTGAGGAAGGGGCGAGTTCCTTCCCTTATGAAGCTTTCTTT
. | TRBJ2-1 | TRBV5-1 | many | CASSLEERRSYNEQFF | TGCGCCAGCAGCTTGGAGGAGCGGCGCTCCTACAATGAGCAGTTCTTC
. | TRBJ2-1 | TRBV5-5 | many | CASRGRTDEQFF | TGTGCCAGCAGGGGGAGGACGGATGAGCAGTTCTTC
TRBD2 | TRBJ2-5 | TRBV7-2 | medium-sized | CASSLEVAGVETQYF | TGTGCCAGCAGCTTAGAGGTAGCGGGAGTAGAGACCCAGTACTTC
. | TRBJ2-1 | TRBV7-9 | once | CASSSSLMGNEQFF | TGTGCCAGCAGCTCATCCCTCATGGGGAATGAGCAGTTCTTC
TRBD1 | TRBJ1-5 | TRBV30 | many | CAWSSPGQGGWSQPQHF | TGTGCCTGGAGTTCTCCGGGACAGGGAGGTTGGAGTCAGCCCCAGCATTTT
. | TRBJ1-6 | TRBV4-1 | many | CASSPSGSGVGNSPLHF | TGCGCCAGCAGCCCAAGTGGGTCAGGGGTTGGTAATTCACCCCTCCACTTT
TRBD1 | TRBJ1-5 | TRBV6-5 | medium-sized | CASSKLGQGLDQPQHF | TGTGCCAGCAGTAAACTGGGACAGGGCCTAGATCAGCCCCAGCATTTT
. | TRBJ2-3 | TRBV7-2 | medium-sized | CASSPPSTDTQYF | TGTGCCAGCAGCCCCCCCTCCACAGATACGCAGTATTTT
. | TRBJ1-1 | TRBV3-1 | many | CASSQGESEAFF | TGTGCCAGCAGCCAAGGGGAATCTGAAGCTTTCTTT
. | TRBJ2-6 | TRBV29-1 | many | CSVGTGQNGANVLTF | TGCAGCGTGGGGACGGGGCAAAATGGGGCCAACGTCCTGACTTTC
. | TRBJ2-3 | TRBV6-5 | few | CASSYGKATDTQYF | TGTGCCAGCAGTTACGGAAAAGCGACAGATACGCAGTATTTT
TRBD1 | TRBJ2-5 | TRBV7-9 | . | CASSAPRDSLQETQYF | TGTGCCAGCAGCGCACCCCGGGACAGCCTCCAAGAGACCCAGTACTTC
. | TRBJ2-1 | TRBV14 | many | CATAFSSYNEQFF | TGTGCCACTGCCTTTAGCTCCTACAATGAGCAGTTCTTC
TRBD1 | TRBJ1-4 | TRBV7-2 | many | CASSPTGEPEKLFF | TGTGCCAGCAGCCCCACAGGGGAGCCTGAAAAACTGTTTTTT
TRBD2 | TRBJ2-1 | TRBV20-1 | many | CSARSGTSGSVEQFF | TGCAGTGCTAGGTCCGGGACTAGCGGGAGTGTTGAGCAGTTCTTC